This T cell receptor (beta chain) was sequenced for a study of T cells in Graves' hyperthyroidism and ophthalmopathy. RNA transcripts gave rise to amplified TCR beta CDR3 regions. An initial round of RT-PCR targeting the TCR CDR3 relied on the HTBI primer set. TCRdb ran MiXCR on the multiplex PCR reads and lists one entry per CDR3 protein. The repertoire has under 300,000 distinct CDR3 sequences, more than 12% of them found once; the top ten carry roughly 15%. There are many counts of this clonotype. Input material: blood. This TCR was sampled from a woman aged 40-49 years with Graves' hyperthyroidism that later progressed to Graves' ophthalmopathy.

The CDR3 DNA follows: TGTGCCTGGAACCGTGGGGCAAGTGTCCATGAGCAGTTCTTC. Protein sequence: CAWNRGASVHEQFF. This rearrangement joins TRBV30 to TRBJ2-1, with D possibly TRBD1 on 5 matching bases. The V and J ends lost 4 bases and 8 bases respectively, with 18 bases between them. There are 14 residues in the CDR3. CDR1 GTSNPN and CDR2 SVGIG come from the germline V gene (reference sequence). Filled out from reference TRBV30 and TRBJ2-1, the complete variable domain reads SQTIHQWPATLVQPVGSPLSLECTVEGTSNPNLYWYRQAAGRGLQLLFYSVGIGQISSEVPQNLSASRPQDRQFILSSKKLLLSDSGFYLCAWNRGASVHEQFFGPGTRLTVL.